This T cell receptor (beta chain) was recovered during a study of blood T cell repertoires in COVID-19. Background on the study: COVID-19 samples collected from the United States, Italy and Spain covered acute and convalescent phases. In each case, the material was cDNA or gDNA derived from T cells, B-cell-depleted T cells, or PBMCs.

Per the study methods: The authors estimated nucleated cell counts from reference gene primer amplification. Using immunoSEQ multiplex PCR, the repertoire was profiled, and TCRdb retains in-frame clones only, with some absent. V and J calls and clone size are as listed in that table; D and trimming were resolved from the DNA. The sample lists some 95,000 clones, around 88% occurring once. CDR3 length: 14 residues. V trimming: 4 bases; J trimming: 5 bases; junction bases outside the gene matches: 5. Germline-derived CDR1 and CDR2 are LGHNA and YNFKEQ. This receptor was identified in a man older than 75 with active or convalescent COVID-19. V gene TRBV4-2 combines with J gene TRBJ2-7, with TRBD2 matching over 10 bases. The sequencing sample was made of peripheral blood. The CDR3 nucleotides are TGTGCCAGCAGCCCCCCTAGCGGGAGCGACGAGCAGTACTTC. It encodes CASSPPSGSDEQYF.